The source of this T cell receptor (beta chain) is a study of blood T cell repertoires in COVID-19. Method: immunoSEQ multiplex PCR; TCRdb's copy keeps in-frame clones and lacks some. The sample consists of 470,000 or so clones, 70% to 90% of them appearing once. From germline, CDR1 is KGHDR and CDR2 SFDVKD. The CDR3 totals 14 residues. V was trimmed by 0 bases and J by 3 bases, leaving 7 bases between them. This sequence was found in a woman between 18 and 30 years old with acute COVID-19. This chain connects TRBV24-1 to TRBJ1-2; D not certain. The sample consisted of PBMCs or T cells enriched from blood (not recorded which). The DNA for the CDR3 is TGTGCCACCAGTGATTTGTTCACGGACTATGGCTACACCTTC. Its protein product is CATSDLFTDYGYTF.